This passage covers 27 T cell receptor beta chains from one sample sequenced in a study of CXCR3-negative and CXCR3-positive naive CD8 T cells. Study-level results: TRB CDR3s were more hydrophobic in CXCR3-positive than in CXCR3-negative naive cells.

The antigens these receptors bind are not known. The authors made the TRB cDNA libraries by 5' RACE using UMI labels. TCRdb reworked the 5' RACE reads into one entry per CDR3 protein, no DNA. The sample totals 130,000 or so distinct CDR3 sequences; its top ten clones hold over 0.35%. Sample: naive CXCR3+ CD8+ T cells from blood. Subset here: CD45RO-CCR7+CD27+CD95- naive CD8+ T cells expressing CXCR3 (TNR3+). The receptors originated from a human donor in good health. Some clones in this sample may be carry-over from other donors' samples.

The V and J genes are TRBV28 and TRBJ1-1. This CDR3 is 13 amino acids long. Germline V lookup: CDR1 MDHEN, CDR2 SYDVKM. CDR3: CASSLGGRTEAFF. Full variable domain (rest looked up from reference TRBV28 and TRBJ1-1): DVKVTQSSRYLVKRTGEKVFLECVQDMDHENMFWYRQDPGLGLRLIYFSYDVKMKEKGDIPEGYSVSREKKERFSLILESASTNQTSMYLCASSLGGRTEAFFGQGTRLTVV.

The chain has TRBV9 and TRBJ2-7; without DNA, the TCRdb call of TRBD1 cannot be checked. The CDR3 is made up of 18 amino acids. Looked up from germline, CDR1 is SGDLS and CDR2 is YYNGEE. CDR3 loop: CASSVATSGTELSYEQYF.

V gene TRBV11-2 combines with J gene TRBJ2-2. This CDR3 spans 12 amino acids. Germline CDR1 is SGHAT and CDR2 is FQNNGV. The CDR3 protein is CASSLITGELFF.

The rearrangement uses TRBV5-1 and TRBJ2-7; TCRdb lists TRBD1, though no DNA is available to test this call. Per germline, CDR1 SGHRS and CDR2 YFSETQ. CDR3 size: 14 residues. The CDR3 loop reads CASSSGTGSHEQYF.

The chain recombines TRBV19 with TRBJ1-1. CDR1 LNHDA and CDR2 SQIVND come from the germline V gene (reference sequence). The CDR3 runs 13 residues. This chain's CDR3 is CASNPTLKTEAFF.

The rearrangement links TRBV9 to TRBJ2-7; TCRdb gives TRBD1 as the D gene, but with no DNA this cannot be confirmed. From germline, CDR1 is SGDLS and CDR2 YYNGEE. This CDR3 is built from 13 residues. CDR3 sequence: CASSVAQGSEQYF.

The chain combines TRBV6-5 with TRBJ1-2; TCRdb's D call of TRBD1 is untestable without DNA. Germline lookup yields CDR1 MNHEY and CDR2 SVGAGI. The length of the CDR3 is 17 residues. CDR3 residues: CASSYQGTGVFRDGYTF.

The gene calls are TRBV2 and TRBJ2-1. There are 13 residues in the CDR3. The germline gives CDR1 SNHLY, CDR2 FYNNEI. The CDR3 region is CASSVTNYNEQFF. Variable domain in full (rest from reference TRBV2 and TRBJ2-1): EPEVTQTPSHQVTQMGQEVILRCVPISNHLYFYWYRQILGQKVEFLVSFYNNEISEKSEIFDDQFSVERPDGSNFTLKIRSTKLEDSAMYFCASSVTNYNEQFFGPGTRLTVL.

The gene calls are TRBV9 and TRBJ2-1; TCRdb's D call, TRBD2, is unchecked because there is no DNA. CDR3 length: 15 residues. The germline V gene encodes CDR1 SGDLS and CDR2 YYNGEE. The CDR3: CASSASGRPDNEQFF. The full variable domain, its missing parts supplied by reference TRBV9 and TRBJ2-1, is DSGVTQTPKHLITATGQRVTLRCSPRSGDLSVYWYQQSLDQGLQFLIQYYNGEERAKGNILERFSAQQFPDLHSELNLSSLELGDSALYFCASSASGRPDNEQFFGPGTRLTVL.

This chain joins TRBV29-1 and TRBJ2-3; absent DNA, TCRdb's TRBD1 call cannot be checked. The length of the CDR3 is 14 residues. Germline-derived CDR1 and CDR2 are SQVTM and ANQGSEA. The CDR3 here is CSGQGYESTDTQYF.

The chain has TRBV11-2 and TRBJ2-3. This CDR3 is built from 13 residues. The germline V gene encodes CDR1 SGHAT and CDR2 FQNNGV. The CDR3 spells CASSWSSTDTQYF.

V gene TRBV29-1 combines with J gene TRBJ1-1. The germline CDR1 and CDR2 sequences are SQVTM and ANQGSEA. The CDR3 runs 14 residues. This chain's CDR3 is CSGKTEDMNTEAFF.

This chain's CDR3 is CSARDTSSDTQYF. The chain couples TRBV20-1 to TRBJ2-3. Per germline, CDR1 DFQATT and CDR2 SNEGSKA (reference sequence). CDR3 length: 13 amino acids.

The chain carries TRBV5-1 and TRBJ2-1; TCRdb lists TRBD1, though no DNA is available to test this call. From germline, CDR1 is SGHRS and CDR2 YFSETQ. CDR3 length equals 17 residues. CDR3 residues: CASSLASWRGLHNEQFF.

The J gene is TRBJ2-7, the V gene TRBV7-9; TCRdb's assignment of TRBD1 cannot be checked, as there is no DNA. The CDR3 length is 14 residues. Looked up from germline, CDR1 is SEHNR and CDR2 is FQNEAQ (reference sequence). This CDR3 reads CASSPPGGPYEQYF.

The rearrangement links TRBV25-1 to TRBJ1-3. This CDR3 comprises 12 residues. Per germline, CDR1 MGHDK and CDR2 SYGVNS. CDR3: CASRGIGNTIYF.

The V gene is TRBV14, the J gene TRBJ2-5; there is no DNA to check the TCRdb D call of TRBD2. The germline V gene has CDR1 SGHDN and CDR2 FVKESK. CDR3 length: 14 amino acids. The CDR3 reads CASSQFSLVETQYF.

This chain connects TRBV4-2 to TRBJ1-1; TCRdb's assignment of TRBD1 cannot be checked, as there is no DNA. Germline lookup yields CDR1 LGHNA and CDR2 YNFKEQ. This CDR3 has 15 residues. The CDR3 here is CASSQPTQGNTEAFF.

The chain links TRBV29-1 to TRBJ1-4. Per germline, CDR1 SQVTM and CDR2 ANQGSEA. This CDR3 has 14 residues. CDR3 in amino acids: CSERRVATNEKLFF.

The V and J genes are TRBV20-1 and TRBJ2-1; TCRdb proposes TRBD2, but this gene call is untestable without DNA. The CDR3 loop spans 16 amino acids. From germline, CDR1 is DFQATT and CDR2 SNEGSKA (reference sequence). CDR3 sequence: CSGVAAGPDSYNEQFF.

CDR3 residues: CASSPIRENQYF. The gene calls are TRBV7-9 and TRBJ2-5. Per the germline V gene, CDR1 is SEHNR and CDR2 is FQNEAQ (reference sequence). This CDR3 is built from 12 residues.

V gene TRBV29-1 combines with J gene TRBJ2-3; TCRdb gives TRBD1 as the D gene, but with no DNA this cannot be confirmed. The CDR3 has 13 residues. Germline CDR1 and CDR2: SQVTM and ANQGSEA. CDR3 protein: CSVEEGGPGTQYF.

J is TRBJ2-7 and V is TRBV12-3 or TRBV12-4. The length of the CDR3 is 13 residues. This CDR3 is CASSFGTVYEQYF.

The chain links TRBV6-5 to TRBJ2-7; TCRdb lists TRBD2, though no DNA is available to test this call. The CDR3 has 14 residues. Germline V gene sequence: CDR1 MNHEY, CDR2 SVGAGI. This CDR3 is CASSYSAGADEQYF.

The chain is built from TRBV7-2 and TRBJ2-7. The CDR3 covers 11 residues. Germline V gives CDR1 SGHTA, CDR2 FQGNSA. This chain's CDR3 is CASSLALDWYF.

The chain has TRBV9 and TRBJ2-5; TCRdb proposes TRBD2, but this gene call is untestable without DNA. The CDR3 totals 14 residues. CDR1 and CDR2 from the germline V gene are SGDLS and YYNGEE. The CDR3 is CASSRWEERETQYF.

The J gene is TRBJ2-7, the V gene TRBV6-2 or TRBV6-3; the TCRdb D gene call, TRBD2, has no DNA to confirm it. Germline V gene lookup returns CDR1 MNHEY and CDR2 SVGEGT. The CDR3 sequence is 14 residues long. The CDR3: CASVLSGGYYEQYF.